Listed below are T cell receptor beta chains from one sample, sequenced in a study of beta chain features in type 1 diabetes. Here immunoSEQ multiplex PCR was the method, and the copy in TCRdb shows in-frame clones only, minus some. The table lists 130,000 to 150,000 clones, roughly 53% of them singletons. Sequencing was done on a sample of Tregs from blood. The receptors were gathered from a man aged 18-30 years in good health. The CDR3 runs from the conserved cysteine through the conserved F or W. A D gene is named only where the DNA matches it firmly. For some rows the clone size is stated as once, few or many, or as a class when expanded; others skip it.

abundance	d_gene	j_gene	v_gene	CDR3aa	CDR3nt
.	.	TRBJ2-5	TRBV5-4	CASSNIKETQYF	TGTGCCAGCAGCAATATAAAAGAGACCCAGTACTTC
once	.	TRBJ1-5	TRBV4-1	CASSRGSGNQPQHF	TGCGCCAGCAGCCGAGGGAGCGGCAATCAGCCCCAGCATTTT
few	.	TRBJ2-2	TRBV7-9	CASSLGRGGNTGELFF	TGTGCCAGCAGCTTAGGTCGAGGGGGAAACACCGGGGAGCTGTTTTTT
few	TRBD2	TRBJ2-3	TRBV5-4	CASSTGTSGATDTQYF	TGTGCCAGCAGCACCGGGACTAGCGGGGCCACAGATACGCAGTATTTT
.	.	TRBJ1-2	TRBV19	CASKTLQFYGYTF	TGTGCCAGTAAAACGCTACAGTTTTATGGCTACACCTTC
.	.	TRBJ2-3	TRBV19	CASSIDRSSTDTQYF	TGTGCCAGTAGTATAGATCGTTCTAGCACAGATACGCAGTATTTT
few	.	TRBJ2-5	TRBV7-8	CASSPTGVVTQYF	TGTGCCAGCAGCCCGACAGGAGTGGTGACCCAGTACTTC
few	.	TRBJ2-1	TRBV2	CASSATSNPRGNEQFF	TGTGCCAGCAGCGCAACTAGCAACCCTCGGGGCAATGAGCAGTTCTTC
few	.	TRBJ1-6	TRBV6-5	CASSYKGNNNSPLHF	TGTGCCAGCAGTTACAAGGGGAACAATAATTCACCCCTCCACTTT
.	TRBD1	TRBJ1-2	TRBV9	CASSGRQGTYYGYTF	TGTGCCAGCAGCGGCCGACAGGGGACCTACTATGGCTACACCTTC
.	TRBD1	TRBJ1-5	TRBV7-6	CASSSTGGQPQHF	TGTGCCAGCAGCAGCACAGGGGGTCAGCCCCAGCATTTT
.	.	TRBJ2-6	TRBV18	CASSPPRRVLSGANVLTF	TGTGCCAGCTCACCACCACGGCGGGTTCTATCGGGGGCCAACGTCCTGACTTTC
few	TRBD1	TRBJ1-2	TRBV10-3	CAINQGAHGYTF	TGTGCCATCAACCAGGGGGCGCATGGCTACACCTTC
.	TRBD1	TRBJ1-3	TRBV7-2	CASSLGAGTAGNTIYF	TGTGCCAGCAGCTTAGGGGCCGGGACAGCTGGAAACACCATATATTTT
.	.	TRBJ1-3	TRBV7-9	CASSEVVRGNTIYF	TGTGCCAGCAGCGAAGTAGTTCGTGGAAACACCATATATTTT